What follows are 30 T cell receptor beta chains derived from one specimen sequenced in a study of OX40 agonist ivuxolimab in advanced cancers. Data came from immunoSEQ multiplex PCR; TCRdb stores just in-frame clones and leaves some out. The sample has tens of thousands of clones, around 87% seen once; the top ten hold less than 0.4%. Sample: CD4+ or CD8+ T cells sorted from blood, taken in a trial of the OX40 agonist ivuxolimab. The receptors were gathered from an adult with an advanced solid tumor such as melanoma, head and neck, liver or kidney cancer.

The count of this clone is one. The CDR3 region has the DNA TGCGCCAGCAGCTACGAAAACCCCGGGGGCAGCGGCACTTATGGCTACACCTTC. This encodes CASSYENPGGSGTYGYTF. V and J are TRBV5-1 and TRBJ1-2, with D perhaps matching TRBD1 (6 bases). The CDR3 has 18 residues. Trimming stripped 3 bases from V and 5 bases from J, with 26 bases between. Germline V lookup: CDR1 SGHRS, CDR2 YFSETQ. Looking up the rest from reference TRBV5-1 and TRBJ1-2 gives the full variable domain: KAGVTQTPRYLIKTRGQQVTLSCSPISGHRSVSWYQQTPGQGLQFLFEYFSETQRNKGNFPGRFSGRQFSNSRSEMNVSTLELGDSALYLCASSYENPGGSGTYGYTFGSGTRLTVV.

The V and J genes are TRBV10-1 and TRBJ2-3; TRBD2 is a possible D gene (6 bases). V lost 2 bases to trimming and J lost 1 base, with 10 bases between them. Germline V lookup: CDR1 WNHNN, CDR2 SYGVQD (reference sequence). This CDR3 has 15 amino acids. As DNA, the CDR3 is TGCGCCAGCAGTGAGATCGGAGGGGGCACAGATACGCAGTATTTT. Protein: CASSEIGGGTDTQYF.

The chain has TRBV6-1 and TRBJ2-7, with 8 bases matching TRBD1. Germline loops: CDR1 MNHNS, CDR2 SASEGT. The V and J ends lost 5 bases and 3 bases, in that order; junction bases with no gene match: 6. The CDR3 covers 14 residues. The CDR3 reads CASSTSGQGYEQYF. The CDR3 coding sequence is TGTGCCAGCAGTACCAGCGGACAGGGCTACGAGCAGTACTTC.

This rearrangement joins TRBV7-2 to TRBJ2-3; 9 bases fit TRBD2. CDR1 and CDR2 (germline): SGHTA, FQGNSA. The junction had 5 bases not matched to a gene; V was cut back by 6 bases and J by 4 bases. This CDR3 region has 14 residues. CDR3 residues: CASRERGVSDTQYF. In DNA form, the CDR3 reads TGTGCCAGCAGGGAGCGGGGGGTATCAGATACGCAGTATTTT. Based on the CDR3 plus reference TRBV7-2 and TRBJ2-3, the full variable domain is GAGVSQSPSNKVTEKGKDVELRCDPISGHTALYWYRQSLGQGLEFLIYFQGNSAPDKSGLPSDRFSAERTGGSVSTLTIQRTQQEDSAVYLCASRERGVSDTQYFGPGTRLTVL.

This CDR3 is CASSLRTGERETQYF. The CDR3 DNA follows: TGTGCCAGCTCACTACGGACAGGGGAAAGAGAGACCCAGTACTTC. The chain couples TRBV18 to TRBJ2-5; TRBD1 matches 9 bases. Trimming removed 4 bases from V and 4 bases from J; junction bases left unmatched: 7. Germline-derived CDR1 and CDR2 are KGHSH and LQKENI. This CDR3 is built from 15 residues.

The chain couples TRBV30 to TRBJ1-1; no clear D. The germline V gene has CDR1 GTSNPN and CDR2 SVGIG (reference sequence). The CDR3 runs to 13 residues. V lost 5 bases and J lost 0, with 10 bases in between. The CDR3: CAWGREMNTEAFF. The CDR3 DNA reads as TGTGCCTGGGGGAGAGAGATGAACACTGAAGCTTTCTTT. The variable domain in full, with the rest retrieved from reference TRBV30 and TRBJ1-1, is SQTIHQWPATLVQPVGSPLSLECTVEGTSNPNLYWYRQAAGRGLQLLFYSVGIGQISSEVPQNLSASRPQDRQFILSSKKLLLSDSGFYLCAWGREMNTEAFFGQGTRLTVV.

The V gene is TRBV4-1, the J gene TRBJ1-2; a weak D match, TRBD1 (5 bases). CDR3 length: 15 amino acids. Germline CDR1 is MGHRA and CDR2 is YSYEKL. The V end lost 0 bases, the J end lost 8 bases, and 16 bases lay between the germline ends. The CDR3 DNA reads as TGCGCCAGCAGCCAAGAGTGGGGGAAAGATTGGGGCTACACCTTC. Its protein is CASSQEWGKDWGYTF.

This rearrangement joins TRBV23-1 to TRBJ1-5; the match to TRBD1 covers 9 bases. TRBV23-1 is an ORF, and what it does is uncertain. The CDR3 loop spans 16 amino acids. V trimming: 2 bases; J trimming: 1 base; junction bases outside the gene matches: 3. The CDR3 spells CASSQPTGGSNQPQHF. CDR3 sequence (DNA): TGCGCCAGCAGTCAACCGACAGGGGGAAGCAATCAGCCCCAGCATTTT.

This clone turned up a few times. This sequence joins TRBV12-5 and TRBJ1-2, with D unresolved. CDR1 is LGHNT and CDR2 is FRNRAP in the germline V gene. The CDR3 spans 13 residues. V was cut by 1 base and J by 8 bases, with 11 bases left in between. As DNA, the CDR3 is TGTGCTAGTGGTTTGGAGGGCGTGGGCGGCTACACCTTC. Translating it yields CASGLEGVGGYTF. Full variable domain (rest looked up from reference TRBV12-5 and TRBJ1-2): DARVTQTPRHKVTEMGQEVTMRCQPILGHNTVFWYRQTMMQGLELLAYFRNRAPLDDSGMPKDRFSAEMPDATLATLKIQPSEPRDSAVYFCASGLEGVGGYTFGSGTRLTVV.

This sequence joins TRBV4-2 and TRBJ1-5; D remains unclear. Trimming cost V 0 bases and J 4 bases, with 13 bases left between them. The CDR3 length is 16 residues. Germline lookup yields CDR1 LGHNA and CDR2 YNFKEQ. This chain's CDR3 is CASSQDEGRPNQPQHF. CDR3 sequence (DNA): TGTGCCAGCAGCCAAGATGAAGGTCGGCCGAATCAGCCCCAGCATTTT.

The chain recombines TRBV5-5 with TRBJ1-3, with D unresolved. V lost 4 bases, J lost 0 bases, and 8 bases lay in between. Germline values: CDR1 SGHKS, CDR2 YYEKEE (reference sequence). The CDR3 runs 14 residues. As DNA, the CDR3 is TGTGCCAGCAGCCATGAACCCTCTGGAAACACCATATATTTT. This translates into CASSHEPSGNTIYF.

The chain has TRBV11-2 and TRBJ2-4; no firm D call. CDR3 length: 13 residues. The germline V gene encodes CDR1 SGHAT and CDR2 FQNNGV. The germline V and J ends were trimmed by 5 bases and 0 bases, with 5 bases remaining between them. The CDR3: CASSPIAKNIQYF. The DNA of the CDR3 is TGTGCCAGCAGCCCAATAGCCAAAAACATTCAGTACTTC.

This CDR3 reads CASKGTFDPPDTQYF. The CDR3, as DNA: TGTGCCAGCAAGGGGACCTTCGACCCCCCAGATACGCAGTATTTT. The genes are TRBV6-5 and TRBJ2-3; either TRBD1 or TRBD2 may fit D (5 bases each). V was clipped by 7 bases and J by 4 bases, with 18 bases between them. The CDR3 loop spans 15 amino acids. Germline lookup yields CDR1 MNHEY and CDR2 SVGAGI.

The rearrangement uses TRBV19 and TRBJ2-3, with D possibly matching TRBD2 (5 bases). V gave up 9 bases and J gave up 5 bases, with 21 bases separating them. This CDR3 contains 15 residues. In germline, CDR1 is LNHDA, CDR2 SQIVND (reference sequence). The CDR3 loop reads CASKMAGLGRDTQYF. CDR3 in DNA: TGTGCCAGCAAAATGGCGGGTTTAGGGAGAGATACGCAGTATTTT.

This clone was seen a single time. The chain carries TRBV2 and TRBJ2-3; tentative D call: TRBD2 (5 bases). The CDR3 loop spans 15 amino acids. In germline, CDR1 is SNHLY, CDR2 FYNNEI. V was trimmed by 4 bases and J by 2 bases, leaving 13 bases between them. The chain's CDR3 is CASSGESGPTDTQYF. CDR3 bases: TGTGCCAGCAGTGGAGAGAGCGGACCCACAGATACGCAGTATTTT. Drawing the rest from reference TRBV2 and TRBJ2-3, the complete variable domain is EPEVTQTPSHQVTQMGQEVILRCVPISNHLYFYWYRQILGQKVEFLVSFYNNEISEKSEIFDDQFSVERPDGSNFTLKIRSTKLEDSAMYFCASSGESGPTDTQYFGPGTRLTVL.

The CDR3 DNA sequence: TGTGCCAGCAGTAGTGGGGGGGCTGGGGCCAACGTCCTGACTTTC. It yields the protein CASSSGGAGANVLTF. V is TRBV6-5 and J is TRBJ2-6; 7 bases map to TRBD2. J lost 2 bases, V lost 5 bases, and 3 bases had no gene match. CDR1 and CDR2 (germline): MNHEY, SVGAGI. This CDR3 spans 15 amino acids.

The V gene is TRBV6-5, the J gene TRBJ1-2, with 10 bases fitting TRBD1. The CDR3 loop spans 15 amino acids. Germline CDR1 and CDR2: MNHEY and SVGAGI. V lost 2 bases to trimming and J lost 2 bases; unmatched junction nucleotides: 2. The CDR3 here is CASSYKGQGNYGYTF. For the CDR3, the DNA is TGTGCCAGCAGTTACAAGGGACAGGGGAACTATGGCTACACCTTC.

The chain combines TRBV19 with TRBJ2-3; 8 bases agree with TRBD1. The CDR3 spans 14 residues. The junction had 4 bases not matched to a gene; V was cut back by 4 bases and J by 4 bases. CDR1 is LNHDA, CDR2 SQIVND, per germline (reference sequence). For the CDR3, the DNA is TGTGCCAGTAGTACACCAGGGGGCCCAGATACGCAGTATTTT. As protein: CASSTPGGPDTQYF.

This sequence joins TRBV5-1 and TRBJ2-6; 16 bases match TRBD2. V shed 4 bases, J shed 2 bases, and the junction held 6 bases outside the gene matches. This CDR3 contains 19 residues. Germline assignment: CDR1 SGHRS and CDR2 YFSETQ. The chain's CDR3 is CASSTGLAGGPPGANVLTF. The CDR3 DNA is TGCGCCAGCAGCACGGGACTAGCGGGGGGGCCGCCTGGGGCCAACGTCCTGACTTTC.

This chain connects TRBV27 to TRBJ2-2; 10 bases agree with TRBD1. The trim removed 6 bases at V and 3 bases at J, leaving 4 bases unmatched. The V gene's germline CDR1 is MNHEY and CDR2 SMNVEV (reference sequence). This CDR3 is built from 15 residues. CDR3 loop: CASRGQGRHTGELFF. CDR3 bases: TGTGCCAGCAGGGGACAGGGGCGACACACCGGGGAGCTGTTTTTT.

This chain links TRBV7-2 with TRBJ1-3, with 11 positions matching TRBD1. V lost 3 bases, J lost 2 bases, and 6 bases stayed unmatched. Germline V gene sequence: CDR1 SGHTA, CDR2 FQGNSA. This CDR3 comprises 17 residues. The CDR3 reads CASSFRDRGFAGNTIYF. CDR3 in DNA: TGTGCCAGCAGCTTCCGGGACAGGGGGTTCGCTGGAAACACCATATATTTT.

This clone was observed a handful of times. The CDR3 bases are TGCGCCAGCAGCCGAGACTTACTCCGGGGCTACGAGCAGTACTTC. Translation: CASSRDLLRGYEQYF. This chain uses TRBV5-1 with TRBJ2-7; possibly TRBD2 for D (5 bases). Germline CDR1 and CDR2: SGHRS and YFSETQ. CDR3 length: 15 amino acids. V was trimmed by 4 bases and J by 3 bases, leaving 17 bases between them.

J is TRBJ2-5 and V is TRBV5-1, with D possibly matching TRBD2 (6 bases). Germline V CDR1 and CDR2: SGHRS, YFSETQ. The CDR3 contains 14 residues. V was trimmed by 0 bases and J by 4 bases, leaving 10 bases between them. The CDR3 loop reads CASSLVGGTETQYF. CDR3 DNA sequence: TGCGCCAGCAGCTTGGTGGGCGGGACAGAGACCCAGTACTTC. The variable domain in full, completed from reference TRBV5-1 and TRBJ2-5, reads KAGVTQTPRYLIKTRGQQVTLSCSPISGHRSVSWYQQTPGQGLQFLFEYFSETQRNKGNFPGRFSGRQFSNSRSEMNVSTLELGDSALYLCASSLVGGTETQYFGPGTRLLVL.

The genes are TRBV7-9 and TRBJ2-5, with D perhaps matching TRBD1 or TRBD2 (5 bases each). This CDR3 has 14 residues. Trimming took off 1 base at V and 2 bases at J, with 8 bases between the two ends. Germline V gene data show CDR1 as SEHNR and CDR2 as FQNEAQ (reference sequence). The CDR3 region has the DNA TGTGCCAGCAGCTTAGGGGGACGGCAAGAGACCCAGTACTTC. Encoded protein: CASSLGGRQETQYF.

This chain links TRBV2 with TRBJ1-2; D remains unclear. CDR3 length: 12 amino acids. The V and J ends lost 8 bases and 4 bases respectively, with 11 bases between them. Germline V gene data show CDR1 as SNHLY and CDR2 as FYNNEI. The CDR3 nucleotides are TGTGCCAGCCGGCCGGACCCCTATGGCTACACCTTC. Its translation is CASRPDPYGYTF.

The V gene is TRBV13, the J gene TRBJ2-4; D unclear. There are 15 residues in the CDR3. Germline CDR1 PRHDT, CDR2 FYEKMQ (reference sequence). V was pared by 5 bases and J by 1 base, with 12 bases between. CDR3 sequence reads: CASSLRRAAKNIQYF. The CDR3 DNA follows: TGTGCCAGCAGCCTACGTAGGGCCGCCAAAAACATTCAGTACTTC.

The chain recombines TRBV6-1 with TRBJ1-1, with D hard to call. The germline V and J ends were trimmed by 5 bases and 9 bases, with 16 bases remaining between them. Germline CDR1 is MNHNS and CDR2 is SASEGT. This CDR3 has 13 residues. CDR3 sequence: CASSPGSRSKAFF. CDR3 in DNA: TGTGCCAGCAGTCCCGGCTCGCGAAGCAAAGCTTTCTTT.

The genes are TRBV27 and TRBJ1-2, with TRBD1 matching over 9 bases. The V and J ends lost 3 bases and 7 bases, in that order; junction bases with no gene match: 6. This CDR3 contains 14 residues. The germline V gene encodes CDR1 MNHEY and CDR2 SMNVEV (reference sequence). DNA of the CDR3: TGTGCCAGCAGTTTCCAGGGACAGGGCCCTGGCTACACCTTC. Encoded protein: CASSFQGQGPGYTF.

CDR3 in amino acids: CAWSVRSGGAVYEQFF. In nucleotides, the CDR3 is TGTGCCTGGAGTGTTCGAAGCGGGGGGGCCGTATATGAGCAGTTCTTC. V and J are TRBV30 and TRBJ2-1, with TRBD2 matching 10 bases. CDR1 and CDR2 (germline): GTSNPN, SVGIG (reference sequence). V lost 0 bases to trimming and J lost 8 bases; unmatched junction nucleotides: 10. The CDR3 is 16 residues long.

The chain links TRBV30 to TRBJ1-4; maybe TRBD1 (6 bases). Germline V gives CDR1 GTSNPN, CDR2 SVGIG (reference sequence). This CDR3 has 15 residues. V lost 4 bases to trimming and J lost 5 bases, with 17 bases between them. CDR3 amino acids: CAWNPVGGGNEKLFF. CDR3 in DNA: TGTGCCTGGAATCCGGTGGGGGGCGGAAATGAAAAACTGTTTTTT. The variable domain in full, completed from reference TRBV30 and TRBJ1-4, reads SQTIHQWPATLVQPVGSPLSLECTVEGTSNPNLYWYRQAAGRGLQLLFYSVGIGQISSEVPQNLSASRPQDRQFILSSKKLLLSDSGFYLCAWNPVGGGNEKLFFGSGTQLSVL.